The 13 T cell receptor beta chains in this list originate from one sample, sequenced in a study of blood T cell repertoires in COVID-19. The assay was immunoSEQ multiplex PCR, and TCRdb's table has in-frame clones only and misses some. The data hold 80,000 or so clones, with approximately 85% observed a single time. Sample: peripheral blood. These receptors originate from a man between 60 and 75 years old with COVID-19, enrolled during active disease.

The genes are TRBV10-3 and TRBJ2-5, with TRBD1 matching over 8 bases. Germline V CDR1 and CDR2: ENHRY, SYGVKD. The CDR3 consists of 14 residues. Trimming took 6 bases from V and 1 from J; bases not matched to a gene: 4. The CDR3 region is CAIRDQGAQETQYF. DNA for the CDR3: TGTGCCATCAGAGATCAGGGGGCCCAAGAGACCCAGTACTTC.

The chain has TRBV3-1 (or the pseudogene TRBV3-2) and TRBJ1-4; 8 bases align to TRBD1. The V and J ends lost 6 bases and 8 bases, in that order; junction bases with no gene match: 8. The CDR3 contains 14 residues. Germline V gives CDR1 LGHDT, CDR2 YNNKEL (reference sequence). CDR3 region: CASSLPGQVEKLFF. The DNA of the CDR3 is TGTGCCAGCAGTCTTCCGGGACAGGTGGAAAAACTGTTTTTT.

CDR3 loop: CASSFDREATEAFF. Written as DNA, the CDR3 is TGTGCCAGCAGCTTCGACAGGGAGGCAACTGAAGCTTTCTTT. The V and J genes are TRBV7-3 and TRBJ1-1; TRBD1 matches at 7 bases. V was pared by 3 bases and J by 5 bases, with 6 bases of the junction left unmatched. The CDR3 consists of 14 residues. CDR1 is SGHTA, CDR2 FQGTGA, per germline.

The chain carries TRBV9 and TRBJ2-5, with TRBD2 matching over 10 bases. This CDR3 has 15 residues. The ends lost 3 bases at V and 5 bases at J; junction bases unmatched: 7. CDR1 SGDLS and CDR2 YYNGEE come from the germline V gene. The DNA of the CDR3 is TGTGCCAGCAGCGCTAGCGGGGGCGTGGGGGAGACCCAGTACTTC. As protein: CASSASGGVGETQYF.

The CDR3 loop reads CAWSVQGPFIYF. DNA of the CDR3: TGTGCCTGGAGTGTACAGGGCCCCTTCATTTACTTC. V is TRBV30 and J is TRBJ2-5, with a tentative D call TRBD1 (6 bases). This CDR3 is built from 12 residues. The germline gives CDR1 GTSNPN, CDR2 SVGIG (reference sequence). V lost 0 bases to trimming and J lost 14 bases, with 16 bases between them.

This clone was seen a few times. The chain has TRBV10-3 and TRBJ1-5; D gene unclear. The CDR3 is 15 residues long. The V end was cut by 2 bases, the J end by 6 bases, with 14 bases between. Germline CDR1 and CDR2: ENHRY and SYGVKD. The CDR3 DNA reads as TGTGCCATCAGTGAGGGTTCGCTGGCAGGTCAGCCCCAGCATTTT. Its protein product is CAISEGSLAGQPQHF.

The rearrangement joins TRBV6-1 to TRBJ2-7, with 8 bases lining up with TRBD2. Germline loops: CDR1 MNHNS, CDR2 SASEGT. The CDR3 is made up of 15 amino acids. V dropped 0 bases and J dropped 3; count of bases not matched to a gene: 4. In DNA, the CDR3 is TGTGCCAGCAGTGAAGCTAGCGGGGAATTCTACGAGCAGTACTTC. It yields the protein CASSEASGEFYEQYF.

The chain has TRBV24-1 and TRBJ2-5; 15 bases fit TRBD2. The germline V gene encodes CDR1 KGHDR and CDR2 SFDVKD. The CDR3 is 17 amino acids. V trimming: 4 bases; J trimming: 5 bases; junction bases outside the gene matches: 7. The CDR3 coding sequence is TGTGCCACCAGTGACCCTGGACTAGCGGGAGGGTTCGAGACCCAGTACTTC. Its translation: CATSDPGLAGGFETQYF.

The chain carries TRBV3-1 (or the pseudogene TRBV3-2) and TRBJ2-3, with D unclear. The V gene's germline CDR1 is LGHDT and CDR2 YNNKEL (reference sequence). The V and J ends lost 4 bases and 0 bases respectively, with 8 bases between them. CDR3 length: 14 residues. CDR3 in DNA: TGTGCCAGCAGCCTTAGACTGAGCACAGATACGCAGTATTTT. This encodes CASSLRLSTDTQYF.

This chain links TRBV6-5 with TRBJ1-1; a possible D gene is TRBD1 (6 bases). Germline lookup yields CDR1 MNHEY and CDR2 SVGAGI. The CDR3 is 16 amino acids. The germline V and J ends were trimmed by 2 bases and 4 bases, with 17 bases remaining between them. DNA of the CDR3: TGTGCCAGCAGTTACGGGAAAGGGGGGGTCGGCACTGAAGCTTTCTTT. This encodes CASSYGKGGVGTEAFF.

The chain couples TRBV3-1 (or the pseudogene TRBV3-2) to TRBJ1-3; 9 bases agree with TRBD1. The length of the CDR3 is 17 residues. The germline gives CDR1 LGHDT, CDR2 YNNKEL (reference sequence). V shed 4 bases, J shed 4 bases, and the junction held 11 bases outside the gene matches. The DNA for the CDR3 is TGTGCCAGCAGCCCTGTCTTAGGACAGGGGAGAGGAAACACCATATATTTT. Encoded protein: CASSPVLGQGRGNTIYF.

This rearrangement joins TRBV24-1 to TRBJ2-3; tentatively, D is TRBD2 (6 bases). Trimming left V 1 base short and J 3 bases short, with 16 bases between. In germline, CDR1 is KGHDR, CDR2 SFDVKD. This CDR3 has 17 amino acids. CDR3 sequence: CATSDFVEGVGTDTQYF. The CDR3 DNA sequence: TGTGCCACCAGTGATTTCGTGGAGGGTGTGGGGACAGATACGCAGTATTTT.

The chain uses TRBV9 and TRBJ1-2; 7 bases are a match to TRBD1. J was trimmed by 0 bases and V by 4 bases; bases with no gene match: 12. Germline V lookup: CDR1 SGDLS, CDR2 YYNGEE. The CDR3 loop spans 17 amino acids. The CDR3 reads CASSPRQGRTTNYGYTF. The CDR3 bases are TGTGCCAGCAGCCCCCGACAGGGAAGAACTACTAACTATGGCTACACCTTC.